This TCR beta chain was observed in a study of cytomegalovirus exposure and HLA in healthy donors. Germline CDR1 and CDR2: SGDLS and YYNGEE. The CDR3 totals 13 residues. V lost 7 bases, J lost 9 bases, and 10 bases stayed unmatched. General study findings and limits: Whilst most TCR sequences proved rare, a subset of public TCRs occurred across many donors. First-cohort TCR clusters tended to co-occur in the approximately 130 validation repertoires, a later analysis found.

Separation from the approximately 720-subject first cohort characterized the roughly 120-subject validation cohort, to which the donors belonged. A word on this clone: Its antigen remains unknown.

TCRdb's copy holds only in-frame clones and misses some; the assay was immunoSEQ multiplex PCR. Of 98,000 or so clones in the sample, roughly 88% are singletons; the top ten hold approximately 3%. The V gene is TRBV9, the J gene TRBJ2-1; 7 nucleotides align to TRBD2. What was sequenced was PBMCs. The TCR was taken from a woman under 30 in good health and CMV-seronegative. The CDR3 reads CASQGEGHVEQFF. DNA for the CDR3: TGTGCCAGCCAAGGGGAGGGGCACGTTGAGCAGTTCTTC.